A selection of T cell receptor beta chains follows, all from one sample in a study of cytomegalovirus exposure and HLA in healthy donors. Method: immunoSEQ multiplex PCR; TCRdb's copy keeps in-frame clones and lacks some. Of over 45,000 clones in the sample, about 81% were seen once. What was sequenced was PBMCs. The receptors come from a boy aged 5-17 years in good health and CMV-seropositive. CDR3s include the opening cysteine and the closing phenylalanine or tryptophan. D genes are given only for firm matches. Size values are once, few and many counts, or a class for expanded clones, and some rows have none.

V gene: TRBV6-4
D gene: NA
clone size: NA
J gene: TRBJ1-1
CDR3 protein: CARQRTQGMVTEAFF
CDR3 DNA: TGTGCCCGCCAAAGGACGCAGGGTATGGTCACTGAAGCTTTCTTT

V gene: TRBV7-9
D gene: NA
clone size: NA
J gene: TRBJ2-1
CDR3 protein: CASSHEAEGNEQFF
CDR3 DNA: TGTGCCAGCAGCCATGAGGCGGAGGGCAATGAGCAGTTCTTC

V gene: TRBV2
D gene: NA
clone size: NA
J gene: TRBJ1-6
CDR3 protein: CASRTGLFNSPLHF
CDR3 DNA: TGTGCCAGCAGGACAGGACTTTTTAATTCACCCCTCCACTTT

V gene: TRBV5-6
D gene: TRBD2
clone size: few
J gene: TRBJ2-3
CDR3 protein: CASGANSGFTDTQYF
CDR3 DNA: TGTGCCAGCGGCGCAAATAGCGGGTTTACAGATACGCAGTATTTT

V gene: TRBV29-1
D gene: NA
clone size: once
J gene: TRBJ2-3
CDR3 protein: CSVPDSEPTDTQYF
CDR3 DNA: TGCAGCGTACCCGACAGTGAACCCACAGATACGCAGTATTTT

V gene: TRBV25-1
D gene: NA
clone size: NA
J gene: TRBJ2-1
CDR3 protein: CASRTGTRPQKGEQFF
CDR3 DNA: TGTGCCAGCAGAACCGGGACACGGCCTCAAAAGGGGGAGCAGTTCTTC

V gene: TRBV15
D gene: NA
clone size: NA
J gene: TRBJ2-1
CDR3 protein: CATSREKLSYNEQFF
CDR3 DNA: TGTGCCACCAGCAGAGAGAAGTTGAGCTACAATGAGCAGTTCTTC

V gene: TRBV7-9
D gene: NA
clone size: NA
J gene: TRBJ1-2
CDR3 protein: CASTQSRFLSYGYTF
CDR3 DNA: TGTGCCAGCACCCAGAGCAGGTTCCTCTCCTATGGCTACACCTTC

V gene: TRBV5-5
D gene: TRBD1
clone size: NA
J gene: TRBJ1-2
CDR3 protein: CASSLGGTGALGYTF
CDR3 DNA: TGTGCCAGCAGCTTGGGAGGGACAGGGGCTTTAGGCTACACCTTC

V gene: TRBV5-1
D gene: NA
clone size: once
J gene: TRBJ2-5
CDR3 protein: CASSAHGGREETQYF
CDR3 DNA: TGCGCCAGCAGCGCCCATGGGGGCAGGGAGGAGACCCAGTACTTC

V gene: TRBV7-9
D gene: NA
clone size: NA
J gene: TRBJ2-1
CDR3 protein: CSSSVGGGGSSYNEQFF
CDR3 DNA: TGTTCCAGCAGCGTAGGGGGGGGCGGAAGCTCCTACAATGAGCAGTTCTTC

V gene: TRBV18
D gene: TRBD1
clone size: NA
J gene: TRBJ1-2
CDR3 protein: CASSPTGQLLETYGYTF
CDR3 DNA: TGTGCCAGCTCCCCTACGGGACAGCTCTTGGAGACCTATGGCTACACCTTC

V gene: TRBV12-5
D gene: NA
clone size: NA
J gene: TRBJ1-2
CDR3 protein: CASGSGTSGPPDYGYTF
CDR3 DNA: TGTGCTAGTGGTTCCGGAACTTCAGGTCCGCCGGACTATGGCTACACCTTC

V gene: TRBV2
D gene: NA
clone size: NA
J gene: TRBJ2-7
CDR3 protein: CASSPDGDEQYF
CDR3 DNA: TGTGCCAGCAGCCCGGACGGGGACGAGCAGTACTTC

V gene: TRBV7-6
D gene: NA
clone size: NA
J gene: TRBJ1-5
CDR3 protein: CASSLLGGNQPQHF
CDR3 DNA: TGTGCCAGCAGCTTACTTGGAGGCAATCAGCCCCAGCATTTT

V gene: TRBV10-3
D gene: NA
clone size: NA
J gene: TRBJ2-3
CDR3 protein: CAIKAEGRDTQYF
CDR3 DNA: TGTGCCATCAAGGCAGAGGGTAGGGATACGCAGTATTTT

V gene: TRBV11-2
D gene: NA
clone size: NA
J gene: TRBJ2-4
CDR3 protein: CASSLERRKNIQYF
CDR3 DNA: TGTGCCAGCAGCTTAGAGAGGCGCAAAAACATTCAGTACTTC

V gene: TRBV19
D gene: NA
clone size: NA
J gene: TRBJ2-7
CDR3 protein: CASSLGGWAYEQYF
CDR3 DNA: TGTGCCAGTAGCCTAGGAGGGTGGGCCTACGAGCAGTACTTC

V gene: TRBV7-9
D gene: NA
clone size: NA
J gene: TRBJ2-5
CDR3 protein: CASSLALGSGETQYF
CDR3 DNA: TGTGCCAGCAGCTTAGCTCTAGGGAGCGGGGAGACCCAGTACTTC

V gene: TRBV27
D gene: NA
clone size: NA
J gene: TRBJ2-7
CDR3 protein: CASFNSYEQYF
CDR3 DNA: TGTGCCAGCTTTAATTCCTACGAGCAGTACTTC

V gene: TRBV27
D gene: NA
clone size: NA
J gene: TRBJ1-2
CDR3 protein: CASRSAGFYGYTF
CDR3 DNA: TGTGCCAGCAGGTCCGCAGGCTTCTATGGCTACACCTTC

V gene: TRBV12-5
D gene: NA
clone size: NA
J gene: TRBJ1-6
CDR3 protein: CASGLVQTGPLSSYNSPLHF
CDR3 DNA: TGTGCTAGTGGTTTGGTACAAACAGGGCCCCTGAGCTCCTATAATTCACCCCTCCACTTT

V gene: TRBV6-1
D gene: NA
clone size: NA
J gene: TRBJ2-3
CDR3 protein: CASSEGAQTDTQYF
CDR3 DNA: TGTGCCAGCAGTGAAGGAGCCCAAACAGATACGCAGTATTTT

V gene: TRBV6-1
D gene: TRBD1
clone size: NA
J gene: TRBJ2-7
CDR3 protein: CASRQGSSYEQYF
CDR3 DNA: TGTGCCAGCAGACAGGGGAGCTCCTACGAGCAGTACTTC

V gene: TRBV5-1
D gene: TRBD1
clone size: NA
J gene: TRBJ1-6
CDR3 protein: CASSLYRGDSPLHF
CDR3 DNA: TGCGCCAGCAGCTTGTACAGGGGCGATTCACCCCTCCACTTT

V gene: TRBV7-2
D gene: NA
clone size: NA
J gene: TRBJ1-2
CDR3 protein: CASSFGRLGYTF
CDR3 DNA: TGTGCCAGCAGCTTTGGCAGGTTGGGCTACACCTTC

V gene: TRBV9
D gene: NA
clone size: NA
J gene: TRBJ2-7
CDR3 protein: CASSVDGGGLYEQYF
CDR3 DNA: TGTGCCAGCAGCGTAGATGGGGGGGGCCTCTACGAGCAGTACTTC

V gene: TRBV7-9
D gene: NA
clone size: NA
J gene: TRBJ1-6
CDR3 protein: CASSWRDSPLHF
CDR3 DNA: TGTGCCAGCAGCTGGAGGGATTCACCCCTCCACTTT

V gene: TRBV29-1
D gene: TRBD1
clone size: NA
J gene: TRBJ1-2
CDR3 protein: CSVEDYRDRGGYTF
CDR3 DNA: TGCAGCGTTGAAGATTATAGGGACAGGGGTGGCTACACCTTC

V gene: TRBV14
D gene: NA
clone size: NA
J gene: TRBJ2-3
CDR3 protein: CASSQDIVRVGTDTQYF
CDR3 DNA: TGTGCCAGCAGCCAAGATATCGTACGGGTGGGCACAGATACGCAGTATTTT

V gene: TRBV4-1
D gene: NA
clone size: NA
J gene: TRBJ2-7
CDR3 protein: CASSQVLVGGLYEQYF
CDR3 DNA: TGCGCCAGCAGCCAAGTCCTTGTGGGAGGCCTCTACGAGCAGTACTTC

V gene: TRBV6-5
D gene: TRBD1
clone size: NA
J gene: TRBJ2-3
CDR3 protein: CASSFGTGADTQYF
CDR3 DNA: TGTGCCAGCAGTTTTGGGACAGGGGCAGATACGCAGTATTTT

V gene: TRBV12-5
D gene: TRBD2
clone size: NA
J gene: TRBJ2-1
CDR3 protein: CASGSVAGGPNNEQFF
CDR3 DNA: TGTGCTAGTGGTTCCGTAGCGGGGGGGCCAAACAATGAGCAGTTCTTC

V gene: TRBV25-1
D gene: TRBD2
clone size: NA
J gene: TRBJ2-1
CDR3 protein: CASSEFFNGGEKNNEQFF
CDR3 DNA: TGTGCCAGCAGTGAATTCTTTAATGGGGGGGAAAAAAACAATGAGCAGTTCTTC

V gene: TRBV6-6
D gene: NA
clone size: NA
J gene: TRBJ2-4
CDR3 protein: CASSYTRLGPGNIQYF
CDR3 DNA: TGTGCCAGCAGTTATACTCGATTGGGGCCAGGAAACATTCAGTACTTC

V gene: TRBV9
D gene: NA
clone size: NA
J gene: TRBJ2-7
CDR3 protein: CATSGQICLPYEQYF
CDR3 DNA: TGTGCCACCAGTGGACAGATATGTTTGCCCTACGAGCAGTACTTC

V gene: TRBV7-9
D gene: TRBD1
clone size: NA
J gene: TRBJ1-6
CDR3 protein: CASSRQGDNSPLHF
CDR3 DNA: TGTGCCAGCAGCCGACAGGGCGATAATTCACCCCTCCACTTT

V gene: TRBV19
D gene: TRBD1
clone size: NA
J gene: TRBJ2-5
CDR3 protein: CASSSGGTGDRSETQYF
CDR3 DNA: TGTGCCAGTAGTTCGGGGGGGACAGGGGATCGTTCGGAGACCCAGTACTTC

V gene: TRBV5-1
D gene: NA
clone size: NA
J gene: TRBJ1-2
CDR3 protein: CASSLIGHEDGGYTF
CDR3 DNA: TGCGCCAGCAGCTTGATCGGACACGAGGATGGAGGCTACACCTTC

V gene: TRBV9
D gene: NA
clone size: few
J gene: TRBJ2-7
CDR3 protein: CASSETGHSSYEQYF
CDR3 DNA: TGTGCCAGCAGCGAGACGGGACACAGCTCCTACGAGCAGTACTTC

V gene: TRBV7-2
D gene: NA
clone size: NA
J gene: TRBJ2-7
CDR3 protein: CASSLVVGQNEQYF
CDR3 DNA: TGTGCCAGCAGCTTAGTAGTGGGCCAGAACGAGCAGTACTTC

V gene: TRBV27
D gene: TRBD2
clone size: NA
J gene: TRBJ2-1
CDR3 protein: CASRKLAGGIDEQFF
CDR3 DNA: TGTGCCAGCAGAAAACTAGCGGGGGGCATCGATGAGCAGTTCTTC

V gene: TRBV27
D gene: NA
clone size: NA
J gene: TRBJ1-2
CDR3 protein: CASSSSDGYTF
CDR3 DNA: TGTGCCAGCAGTTCGAGTGATGGCTACACCTTC

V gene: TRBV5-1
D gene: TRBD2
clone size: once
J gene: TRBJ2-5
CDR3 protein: CASSREGRETQYF
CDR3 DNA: TGCGCCAGCAGCCGGGAGGGAAGAGAGACCCAGTACTTC

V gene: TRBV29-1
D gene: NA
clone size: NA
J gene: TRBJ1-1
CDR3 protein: CSVTRGRDTEAFF
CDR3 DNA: TGCAGCGTGACCCGGGGTCGGGACACTGAAGCTTTCTTT

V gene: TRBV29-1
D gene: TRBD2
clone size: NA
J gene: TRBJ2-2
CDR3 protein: CSGGLKNTGELFF
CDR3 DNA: TGCAGCGGGGGACTAAAAAACACCGGGGAGCTGTTTTTT

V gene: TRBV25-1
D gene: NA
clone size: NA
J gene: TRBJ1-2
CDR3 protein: CATTKWGGEGYTF
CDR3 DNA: TGTGCCACCACCAAGTGGGGGGGCGAGGGCTACACCTTC